Below, 8 T cell receptor beta chains from the same sample are listed, as sequenced in a study of early T cells in non-severe SARS-CoV-2 infection (TCRdb year 2021). The method was 5' RACE. The sequencing machine was a NextSeq 500. TCRdb redid the processing of the public reads, applying fastp at Q25 and MiXCR, and retained in-frame beta chains. Entries are consolidated by CDR3 protein sequence, retaining the most common genes and DNA. This sample is represented by 70,000 to 95,000 distinct CDR3 sequences; about a sixth of them were singletons. Approximately 2.9% of the sample is in the top ten clones. The sequenced sample consisted of whole blood. These receptors all come from an adult who was a healthcare worker with PCR-confirmed SARS-CoV-2 infection or an uninfected control (not recorded which).

A few counts support this clonotype. The chain carries TRBV7-8 and TRBJ2-7; D gene ambiguous. The CDR3 is made up of 13 amino acids. Germline lookup yields CDR1 SGHVS and CDR2 FQNEAQ. V was pared by 3 bases and J by 6 bases, with 12 bases between. The DNA of the CDR3 is TGTGCCAGCAGCTTCCGAACATCAGGCGAGCAGTACTTC. Translation: CASSFRTSGEQYF.

The sample holds many counts of this clonotype. This chain uses TRBV27 with TRBJ1-6; D not resolved. This CDR3 contains 12 residues. Germline V gene lookup returns CDR1 MNHEY and CDR2 SMNVEV (reference sequence). V was cut by 3 bases and J by 8 bases, with 5 bases left in between. DNA of the CDR3: TGTGCCAGCAGTTTCCTTGATTCACCCCTCCACTTT. Its translation: CASSFLDSPLHF.

This clonotype came up a few times. V usage is TRBV12-3 or TRBV12-4 and J usage is TRBJ2-3; tentative D call: TRBD1 (5 bases). With 0 bases removed from V and 6 bases from J, the gap between germline ends came to 22 bases. The CDR3 runs 18 residues. The CDR3 DNA is TGTGCCAGCAGTTTAGCCCGTCCGCCCAGGGTTATTTCTGATACGCAGTATTTT. Translation: CASSLARPPRVISDTQYF.

In its sample, this clonotype was seen a few times. CDR3 protein: CASSPRQGRYQPQHF. DNA of the CDR3: TGTGCCAGCAGTCCTAGACAGGGTAGATATCAGCCCCAGCATTTT. The rearrangement joins TRBV6-5 to TRBJ1-5; TRBD1 matches 7 bases. The CDR3 consists of 15 residues. The ends lost 5 bases at V and 5 bases at J; junction bases unmatched: 9. Germline assignment: CDR1 MNHEY and CDR2 SVGAGI.

The rearrangement links TRBV28 to TRBJ2-7, with no clear D. V was clipped by 2 bases and J by 4 bases, with 6 bases between them. This CDR3 region has 12 residues. The germline V gene encodes CDR1 MDHEN and CDR2 SYDVKM. CDR3: CASSLALYEQYF. CDR3 DNA: TGTGCCAGCAGTTTAGCGCTTTACGAGCAGTACTTC.

The chain links TRBV6-1 to TRBJ2-1, with 9 bases that match TRBD2. The J segment lost 2 bases and the V segment lost 4 bases, leaving 6 bases of the junction unmatched. Germline V gives CDR1 MNHNS, CDR2 SASEGT. This CDR3 has 16 amino acids. CDR3 in DNA: TGTGCCAGCAGTGCAGAGCGGGGGGTCGCCTACAATGAGCAGTTCTTC. It encodes CASSAERGVAYNEQFF.

The chain uses TRBV5-6 and TRBJ2-3; D remains unclear. Germline V gene sequence: CDR1 SGHDT, CDR2 YYEEEE. With 0 bases removed from V and 6 bases from J, the gap between germline ends came to 5 bases. CDR3 length: 12 amino acids. CDR3 sequence reads: CASSLGRDTQYF. CDR3 nucleotide sequence: TGTGCCAGCAGCTTGGGGCGTGATACGCAGTATTTT. The variable domain in full, completed from reference TRBV5-6 and TRBJ2-3, reads DAGVTQSPTHLIKTRGQQVTLRCSPKSGHDTVSWYQQALGQGPQFIFQYYEEEERQRGNFPDRFSGHQFPNYSSELNVNALLLGDSALYLCASSLGRDTQYFGPGTRLTVL.

This clonotype has more than one count but fewer than ten. This chain links TRBV11-2 with TRBJ2-7; 7 bases map to TRBD2. The CDR3 sequence is 15 residues long. Unmatched junction bases numbered 7, after V lost 4 bases and J lost 1 base. Germline V gives CDR1 SGHAT, CDR2 FQNNGV. The CDR3 loop reads CASSSGGSSSYEQYF. The CDR3 nucleotides read TGTGCCAGCAGCTCCGGGGGGAGCTCGTCCTACGAGCAGTACTTC.